This TCR beta chain was documented in a study of blood T cell repertoires in COVID-19. Study at large: Samples came from the United States, Italy and Spain, spanning acute and convalescent COVID-19. Sources were T cells, B-cell-depleted T cells, or PBMCs; the material itself was cDNA or gDNA.

The CDR3 consists of 16 residues. In the original workflow: The assay estimated nucleated cells by amplifying reference gene primers. Profiling relied on immunoSEQ multiplex PCR, and the TCRdb table lists in-frame clones only, not all of them. Clone size and the V and J calls come from that table; the DNA yielded D and trimming. The sample has about 300,000 clones, 75% to 90% seen once; the top ten hold about 5%. The chain carries TRBV21-1 and TRBJ2-7; the table's D call, TRBD1, was not checked against the DNA. TRBV21-1 is flagged as a pseudogene. The TCR sequence derives from a man aged 40-49 years with acute or convalescent COVID-19. The sequenced sample consisted of peripheral blood. CDR3: CASSKWKDRVAYEQYF. The CDR3 nucleotides are TGTGCCAGCAGCAAATGGAAGGACAGGGTGGCCTACGAGCAGTACTTC.